This TCR beta chain was observed in a study of response to subunit inactivated influenza vaccine. In its sample, this clonotype was seen a few times. The V end was cut by 0 bases, the J end by 15 bases, with 18 bases between. The CDR3 length is 14 residues. Germline-derived CDR1 and CDR2 are MNHEY and SVGAGI. TCRdb processed the RT-PCR reads anew with MiXCR; each CDR3 protein has one entry. The repertoire has under 500,000 distinct CDR3 sequences, roughly 9.8% of them found once; the top ten carry approximately 12%. The source of this sequence is a middle-aged man who received an inactivated influenza vaccine. Material: PBMCs from blood, obtained about 40 days after vaccination. J is TRBJ2-1 and V is TRBV6-5; D gene unclear. CDR3 sequence: CASSYSIGRRMPFF. CDR3 bases: TGTGCCAGCAGTTACTCGATCGGGCGTCGGATGCCGTTCTTC.